This is a list of T cell receptor beta chains from one sample in a study of T-cell reconstitution after alpha-beta-depleted transplantation in children. TCRdb called the PCR reads again in MiXCR, with one record for every CDR3 protein. The data show 600,000 to 700,000 distinct CDR3 sequences, less than 15% seen once. Material: PBMCs, obtained before TCRalphabeta/CD19-depleted stem cell transplant. Receptors were obtained from a girl aged 2-15 years with congenital amegakaryocytic thrombocytopenia, due to receive a stem cell transplant. The CDR3 runs from the conserved cysteine through the conserved F or W. A D gene is named only where the DNA matches it firmly. Clone size appears in some rows only: once, few, many, or a class for an expanded clone.

d_gene	j_gene	abundance	v_gene	CDR3aa	CDR3nt
TRBD1	TRBJ2-7	NA	TRBV10-1	CASSGSGTGNEQYF	TGCGCCAGCAGTGGGTCCGGGACAGGGAACGAGCAGTACTTC
TRBD2	TRBJ2-2	NA	TRBV3-1	CASCPTRAGENTGELFF	TGTGCCTCCTGCCCGACTCGAGCGGGAGAGAACACCGGGGAGCTGTTTTTT
NA	TRBJ1-2	many	TRBV12-3/TRBV12-4	CASSLASRIMYGYTF	TGTGCCAGCAGTTTAGCCTCCCGGATCATGTATGGCTACACCTTC
NA	TRBJ2-5	many	TRBV10-3	CAISESRVQETQYF	TGTGCCATCAGTGAGTCACGGGTGCAAGAGACCCAGTACTTC
NA	TRBJ2-4	few	TRBV6-1	CASRGAGVIQYF	TGTGCCAGCCGGGGGGCAGGGGTTATTCAGTACTTC
NA	TRBJ1-5	NA	TRBV20-1	CSARDADNYGGNQPQHF	TGCAGTGCTAGAGATGCGGACAACTATGGCGGCAATCAGCCCCAGCATTTT
NA	TRBJ2-1	NA	TRBV5-1	CASSGGSREQFF	TGCGCCAGCAGCGGGGGGAGTCGTGAGCAGTTCTTC
NA	TRBJ2-1	many	TRBV20-1	CSATESSYNEQFF	TGCAGTGCTACCGAGAGCTCCTACAATGAGCAGTTCTTC
TRBD2	TRBJ2-4	NA	TRBV4-1	CASSQPTSGIAKNIQYF	TGCGCCAGCAGCCAACCTACTAGCGGCATAGCCAAAAACATTCAGTACTTC
NA	TRBJ1-2	few	TRBV7-8	CASSSDRLNYGYTF	TGTGCCAGCAGTTCCGACAGGTTAAACTATGGCTACACCTTC
TRBD2	TRBJ2-5	many	TRBV29-1	CSVGDTSAETQYF	TGCAGCGTTGGAGATACTAGCGCAGAGACCCAGTACTTC
TRBD1	TRBJ2-7	NA	TRBV20-1	CSASGQGVEQYF	TGCAGTGCTAGCGGACAGGGAGTCGAGCAGTACTTC
NA	TRBJ1-2	few	TRBV27	CASSLEGRYGGYTF	TGTGCCAGCAGTTTGGAGGGTCGCTACGGTGGCTACACCTTC
TRBD2	TRBJ2-2	NA	TRBV7-9	CASSLTSGMGAGELFF	TGTGCCAGCAGTTTGACTAGCGGGATGGGTGCCGGGGAGCTGTTTTTT
NA	TRBJ2-7	few	TRBV20-1	CSARGGSPYEQYF	TGCAGTGCTAGAGGAGGAAGCCCCTACGAGCAGTACTTC
TRBD1	TRBJ2-6	NA	TRBV12-3/TRBV12-4	CASSPILGQGGFSGANVLTF	TGTGCCAGCAGTCCGATATTGGGACAGGGGGGATTCTCTGGGGCCAACGTCCTGACTTTC
TRBD1	TRBJ1-1	many	TRBV6-1	CASMGQRLNTEAFF	TGTGCCAGCATGGGACAGCGACTGAACACTGAAGCTTTCTTT
TRBD2	TRBJ2-5	many	TRBV20-1	CSAKLAGQETQYF	TGCAGTGCTAAACTAGCGGGCCAAGAGACCCAGTACTTC
NA	TRBJ2-5	few	TRBV19	CASRSRSQETQYF	TGTGCCAGTAGATCCCGGAGCCAAGAGACCCAGTACTTC
NA	TRBJ2-7	NA	TRBV5-1	CASSLENRLVAYEQYF	TGCGCCAGCAGCTTGGAGAACAGGCTAGTAGCCTACGAGCAGTACTTC
NA	TRBJ2-3	NA	TRBV10-3	CAASGSWADTQYF	TGTGCCGCCTCCGGGAGCTGGGCAGATACGCAGTATTTT
TRBD1	TRBJ1-5	many	TRBV10-3	CATSTGFSNQPQHF	TGTGCCACCTCGACAGGGTTTAGCAATCAGCCCCAGCATTTT
NA	TRBJ2-6	few	TRBV5-1	CASTLLGVRLYSGANVLTF	TGCGCCAGCACCTTGCTGGGGGTTCGACTTTACTCTGGGGCCAACGTCCTGACTTTC
TRBD2	TRBJ2-1	few	TRBV5-1	CASSPLSWGGNEQFF	TGCGCCAGCAGCCCTTTGTCGTGGGGGGGAAATGAGCAGTTCTTC
NA	TRBJ2-2	few	TRBV20-1	CSARESETGELFF	TGCAGTGCTAGAGAGTCGGAAACCGGGGAGCTGTTTTTT
NA	TRBJ1-2	NA	TRBV12-3/TRBV12-4	CASSSFQGYGYTF	TGTGCCAGCAGTTCCTTTCAGGGATATGGCTACACCTTC
NA	TRBJ2-4	NA	TRBV4-1	CASSQTTVAKNIQYF	TGCGCCAGCAGCCAAACGACGGTAGCCAAAAACATTCAGTACTTC
TRBD2	TRBJ2-7	NA	TRBV20-1	CSATGGGRLIYEQYF	TGCAGTGCTACGGGAGGGGGGAGACTTATCTACGAGCAGTACTTC
NA	TRBJ1-2	NA	TRBV25-1	CASIVSVRDGYTF	TGTGCCAGCATAGTCTCAGTTAGGGATGGCTACACCTTC